This TCR beta chain derives from a study of cytomegalovirus exposure and HLA in healthy donors. Study at large: Tens of millions of unique TCRs from HLA-typed donors were held in an early release of data.

60 Vbeta and 13 Jbeta primers were used in PCR. Authors' processing steps: An analysis that came later counted tens of millions of unique TCR beta chains, approximately 10 million shared. The data were produced by immunoSEQ multiplex PCR, yet TCRdb's version contains in-frame clones alone and is incomplete. V, J and clone size reflect that table, while D and trimming were determined from the DNA. The table lists about 200,000 clones, approximately 80% of them singletons. From germline, CDR1 is SGHTA and CDR2 FQGNSA. Trimming took 1 base from V and 1 from J, leaving 7 bases between them. The CDR3 length is 14 residues.

The sample consisted of PBMCs. The receptor was isolated from a woman aged 25 to 39 in good health and CMV-seronegative. The J gene is TRBJ1-1, the V gene TRBV7-2; D unclear. CDR3: CASSLEHTNTEAFF. The CDR3, as DNA: TGTGCCAGCAGCTTAGAACATACGAACACTGAAGCTTTCTTT.